These T cell receptor beta chains were read from a single sample in a study of sequential checkpoint blockade in melanoma. The table came from immunoSEQ multiplex PCR; TCRdb's copy has only in-frame clones and leaves some out. Among 25,000 to 35,000 clones listed, approximately 86% were seen once. This specimen consisted of CD8+ T cells sorted from blood (inferred from file names), obtained from a patient given nivolumab and ipilimumab in sequence. Every receptor here comes from a human donor with melanoma. Each CDR3 is given with its conserved first and last residue. D genes are given only for firm matches.

v_call,j_call,d_call,cdr3_aa,cdr3_nt
TRBV19,TRBJ2-1,TRBD1,CASTRTGWNEQFF,TGTGCCAGTACCCGGACAGGGTGGAATGAGCAGTTCTTC
TRBV2,TRBJ1-6,.,CASRGLRKNNSPLHF,TGTGCCAGCAGGGGACTACGAAAAAATAATTCACCCCTCCACTTT
TRBV27,TRBJ2-3,TRBD1,CASSLGPGTEKSTDTQYF,TGTGCCAGCAGTTTAGGGCCCGGGACAGAAAAGAGCACAGATACGCAGTATTTT
TRBV28,TRBJ2-7,TRBD1,CASSLVGQGYEQYF,TGTGCCAGCAGTTTAGTGGGACAGGGCTACGAGCAGTACTTC
TRBV19,TRBJ2-7,.,CASSIGRSVSYEQYF,TGTGCCAGTAGTATAGGGCGGAGCGTCTCCTACGAGCAGTACTTC
TRBV10-3,TRBJ1-5,TRBD1,CAISPGQGINQPQHF,TGTGCCATCAGCCCGGGACAGGGTATCAATCAGCCCCAGCATTTT
TRBV4-2,TRBJ2-6,.,CASSQPEASSGANVLTF,TGTGCCAGCAGCCAACCGGAGGCTAGCTCTGGGGCCAACGTCCTGACTTTC
TRBV27,TRBJ2-1,TRBD2,CASSLGGSSYNEQFF,TGTGCCAGCAGTTTAGGCGGGAGCTCCTACAATGAGCAGTTCTTC
TRBV13,TRBJ2-7,TRBD2,CASSPGTTQTYEQYF,TGTGCCAGCAGCCCCGGGACTACACAGACCTACGAGCAGTACTTC
TRBV9,TRBJ1-4,.,CASSVAAGEKLFF,TGTGCCAGCAGCGTAGCGGCGGGAGAAAAACTGTTTTTT
TRBV4-3,TRBJ2-5,.,CASSQDVRTGGETQYF,TGCGCCAGCAGCCAAGATGTCCGAACGGGTGGTGAGACCCAGTACTTC
TRBV4-2,TRBJ1-1,.,CASSQEVGLRAFF,TGTGCCAGCAGCCAAGAAGTGGGCCTCCGGGCTTTCTTT
TRBV4-3,TRBJ2-7,TRBD2,CASSQVASGTYEQYF,TGCGCCAGCAGCCAGGTCGCTAGCGGAACCTACGAGCAGTACTTC
TRBV4-3,TRBJ2-4,TRBD2,CASSHQVAGVSKNIQYF,TGCGCCAGCAGCCATCAGGTAGCGGGAGTATCCAAAAACATTCAGTACTTC
TRBV29-1,TRBJ2-7,TRBD2,CSVEDQAGYYYEQYF,TGCAGCGTTGAAGATCAAGCGGGATACTACTACGAGCAGTACTTC
TRBV2,TRBJ1-4,.,CASRARGVEKLFF,TGTGCCAGCAGGGCTCGCGGGGTTGAAAAACTGTTTTTT